A selection of T cell receptor beta chains follows, all from one sample in a study of T cell responses to AZD1222 COVID-19 vaccine. Sequenced by immunoSEQ multiplex PCR; TCRdb stores in-frame clones only, minus some. The sample has roughly 100,000 clones; more than 85% are singletons. Sequencing was performed on peripheral blood, taken on day 0 of AZD1222 vaccination. The receptors come from an adult in good health. Both conserved end residues are part of each CDR3.

J gene | V gene | CDR3 length | CDR3 protein
TRBJ2-1 | TRBV28 | 12 | CASRPRSNEQFF
TRBJ2-1 | TRBV28 | 16 | CASSEIDSGAHNEQFF
TRBJ1-1 | TRBV5-1 | 15 | CASSLDGPRDTEAFF
TRBJ2-5 | TRBV18 | 14 | CASSPPGPLGTQYF
TRBJ1-1 | TRBV5-4 | 15 | CASSPGGRMDTEAFF
TRBJ2-5 | TRBV10-3 | 16 | CAISDPGTRSQETQYF
TRBJ1-6 | TRBV4-1 | 17 | CASSQEPGGVYNSPLHF
TRBJ1-5 | TRBV10-1 | 13 | CASSEVGNQPQHF
TRBJ1-4 | TRBV6-1 | 14 | CASSEMTGYEKLFF
TRBJ2-7 | TRBV11-3 | 15 | CASSYLAGPSYEQYF
TRBJ2-7 | TRBV11-2 | 15 | CASNPSGLAAYEQYF
TRBJ2-2 | TRBV5-4 | 15 | CASSTAIPNTGELFF
TRBJ2-2 | TRBV19 | 12 | CASRRDTGELFF
TRBJ1-2 | TRBV27 | 13 | CASSQTGASGYTF
TRBJ2-1 | TRBV5-1 | 16 | CASSSNSGSSYNEQFF
TRBJ1-2 | TRBV2 | 12 | CASSVRGYGYTF
TRBJ2-7 | TRBV6-2/TRBV6-3 | 17 | CASSFHGLAGNSYEQYF
TRBJ1-3 | TRBV30 | 13 | CAWAAVSGNTIYF
TRBJ1-2 | TRBV6-5 | 15 | CAIRRVGVGNYGYTF